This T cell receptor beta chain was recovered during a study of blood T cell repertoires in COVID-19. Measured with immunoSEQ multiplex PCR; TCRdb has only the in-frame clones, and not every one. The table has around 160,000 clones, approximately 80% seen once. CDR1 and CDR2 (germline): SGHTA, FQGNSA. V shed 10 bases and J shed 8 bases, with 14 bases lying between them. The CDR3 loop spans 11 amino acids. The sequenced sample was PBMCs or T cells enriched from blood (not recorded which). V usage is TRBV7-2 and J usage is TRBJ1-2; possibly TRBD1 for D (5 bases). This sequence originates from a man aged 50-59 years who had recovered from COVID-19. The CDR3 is CAKTTVYGYTF. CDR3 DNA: TGTGCCAAGACGACAGTCTACGGCTACACCTTC.